This TCR beta chain was retrieved from a study of regulatory T cells in long-lasting Graves disease. This clonotype was picked up many times. As to time point: newly diagnosed GD, antithyroid drugs for less than 3 months. PBMC RNA was the source of the TCR library. Those enrolled as patients came out of an endocrinology department in Xi'an, China. Sequencing libraries for TCR beta were prepared with iRepertoire HTBI primers and Arm-PCR of CDR3 regions. From the multiplex PCR reads, TCRdb called clonotypes with MiXCR, one entry per CDR3 protein. The table includes about 330,000 distinct CDR3 sequences, 15% to 20% detected once. CDR3 length: 14 residues. Per germline, CDR1 GTSNPN and CDR2 SVGIG (reference sequence). Germline trimming cut 5 bases from V and 6 bases from J; bases unmatched to any gene: 6. This sample also belongs to another study, concerning T cells in Graves' hyperthyroidism and ophthalmopathy. That source reports: Patients aged 18 to 65 with hyperthyroidism were newly diagnosed, with duration under 2 months.

This TCR derives from a young woman with Graves disease. The sample in question was peripheral blood mononuclear cells (PBMCs), obtained at new diagnosis, from a patient treated with antithyroid drugs. The chain has TRBV30 and TRBJ1-4; 10 bases fit TRBD1. CDR3 nucleotides: TGTGCCTGGGAATCCGGGACAGGGGATGAAAAACTGTTTTTT. Its translation: CAWESGTGDEKLFF.